The sequence of this T cell receptor (beta chain) was determined in a study of STAT5B mutations in CD4+ large granular lymphocyte leukemia (dated by TCRdb to between 2021 and 2024). In terms of the full investigation: Among healthy controls, the CDR3 'QG' motif was associated with a particular HLA allele. TCRbeta repertoires of CD4+ T-cell large granular lymphocyte leukemia patients were compared with those of healthy blood donors. Flow cytometry performed on FACSCanto II or FACSVerse showed that the purified fractions had more than 95% purity among lymphocytes. What the work shows at the level of the full study, not this receptor alone: Main leukemic clonotypes were private to each patient, although approximately 25% appeared at low frequency in other patients' non-leukemic repertoires. TRBV06-family usage was enriched among the top patient clones (8/27) compared with healthy controls (2/35). Data were not HLA-matched; higher clonality in CD4+ versus CD8+ T-LGLL could reflect the relatively small sample size. Greater clonality appeared to be present in CD4-sorted patient repertoires than in healthy CD4+ repertoires, and the difference was retained after the putative leukemic clones were removed.

With regard to this clone: There is no known antigen for this receptor. No clone much larger than this one lies a single base away; base qualities are absent.

Sequences GTSNPN (CDR1) and SVGIG (CDR2) are obtained from the germline V gene (reference sequence). The CDR3 sequence holds 14 residues, the cysteine and phenylalanine included. Just the 42-base CDR3 DNA is kept, in frame starting at base 1. V lost 0 bases and J lost 4 bases; the stretch between them is 12 bases long. The healthy control group was made up of some 38 blood donors, and the Finnish Red Cross blood service supplied their buffy coats. All TCR-sequenced material derived from peripheral blood: patient blood samples and healthy donor buffy coats. Ficoll-Hypaque gradient centrifugation was used to isolate peripheral blood mononuclear cells. CD4+ cells were purified magnetically from the buffy coats of healthy controls. The Gentra Puregene Cell and Tissue kit was used for genomic DNA extraction, and quantification was performed on a Qubit 2.0 fluorometer. The immunoSEQ assay at survey resolution was used to sequence TCRbeta rearrangements from genomic DNA. In the paper's pipeline: In the TCR sequencing data, the smallest productive clonotype frequency that could be detected was 2.59 x 10-5. Only productive TCRbeta rearrangements, meaning sequences that were complete and in-frame, were kept for the analyses. The clonality of each sample was calculated as Simpson clonality in the immunoSEQ Analyzer version 3.0. Clones were binned by frequency as very rare, small, medium, large (1-20%) or hyperexpanded (>20%). Generation probabilities were estimated with OLGA 1.2.3, V-gene circos plots were made with VDJtools, specificities were looked up in VDJdb, and CDR3 motifs were identified with GLIPH. In TCRdb, the immuneACCESS table is reduced to in-frame sequences with V and J assigned. These tables do not hold every clone; where another copy was compared, an unresolved V gene accounts for under half, and the others remain unexplained. Clonal size and the V and J genes are those of that table, whereas D and trimming came from the DNA. The sample table records about 18,000 clones; less than 85% of these occur just once. 13% of the sample goes to the ten largest clones.

The sample consisted of CD4+ T cells from blood buffy coats. The rearranged chain carries TRBV30 and TRBJ1-2, and possibly TRBD1, on 6 matching bases. This TCR was sampled from a human donor in good health. The nucleotide sequence is TGTGCCTGGAGTGTAAGGACAGAGATCTATGGCTACACCTTC. Translated, this is CAWSVRTEIYGYTF.